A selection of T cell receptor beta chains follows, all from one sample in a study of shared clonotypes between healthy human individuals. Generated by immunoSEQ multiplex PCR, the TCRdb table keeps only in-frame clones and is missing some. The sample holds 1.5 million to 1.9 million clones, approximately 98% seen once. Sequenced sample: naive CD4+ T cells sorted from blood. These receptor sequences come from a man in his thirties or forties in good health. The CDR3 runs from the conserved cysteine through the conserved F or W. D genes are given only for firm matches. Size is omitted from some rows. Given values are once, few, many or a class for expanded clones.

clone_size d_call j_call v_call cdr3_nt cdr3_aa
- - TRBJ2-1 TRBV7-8 TGTGCCAGCAGCTTAGCGGGAAAGGGGAACAATGAGCAGTTCTTC CASSLAGKGNNEQFF
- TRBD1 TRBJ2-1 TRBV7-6 TGTGCCAGCAGCCTTAGGGACAGGAGAAATGAGCAGTTCTTC CASSLRDRRNEQFF
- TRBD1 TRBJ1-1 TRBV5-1 TGCGCCAGCGGACAGGGATTGAACACTGAAGCTTTCTTT CASGQGLNTEAFF
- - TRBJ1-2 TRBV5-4 TGTGCCAGCAGCTTGGGATGGCTAGGGGACTATGGCTACACCTTC CASSLGWLGDYGYTF
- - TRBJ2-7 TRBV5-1 TGCGCCAGCAGCCAGTTGTGGGAGGACTCCTACGAGCAGTACTTC CASSQLWEDSYEQYF
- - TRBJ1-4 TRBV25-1 TGTGCCAGCAGAGAACAGGGCGGTGAAAAACTGTTTTTT CASREQGGEKLFF
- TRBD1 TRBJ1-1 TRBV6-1 TGTGCCAGCTCGGACAGGAAGAACACTGAAGCTTTCTTT CASSDRKNTEAFF
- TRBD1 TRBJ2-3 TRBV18 TGTGCCAGCTCCAAGGACAGGGGGTCTCCAGATACGCAGTATTTT CASSKDRGSPDTQYF
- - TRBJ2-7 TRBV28 TGTGCCAGCACCGATTCACGGGGGCCCGCCTACGAGCAGTACTTC CASTDSRGPAYEQYF
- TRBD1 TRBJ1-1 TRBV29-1 TGCAGCGTCCTGGACAGGCTGAACACTGAAGCTTTCTTT CSVLDRLNTEAFF
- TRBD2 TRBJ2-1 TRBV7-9 TGTGCCAGCAGCGGGGGACTAGCGGGAGGTCGGAGCTCCTACAATGAGCAGTTCTTC CASSGGLAGGRSSYNEQFF
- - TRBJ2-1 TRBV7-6 TGTGCCAGCAGCTTAGCGGTGGATTTCTCCTACAATGAGCAGTTCTTC CASSLAVDFSYNEQFF
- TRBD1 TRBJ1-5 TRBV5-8 TGTGCCAGCATCTGGGACAGGTGGAATCAGCCCCAGCATTTT CASIWDRWNQPQHF
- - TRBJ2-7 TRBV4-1 TGCGCCAGCAGCCAAGATTCGGGACTCGCCTACGAGCAGTACTTC CASSQDSGLAYEQYF
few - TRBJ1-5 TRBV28 TGTGCCAGCAGCCAGGGGCCTTTCAATCAGCCCCAGCATTTT CASSQGPFNQPQHF
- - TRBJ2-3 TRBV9 TGTGCCAGCAGCGTAGAGTGGGAAGATACGCAGTATTTT CASSVEWEDTQYF
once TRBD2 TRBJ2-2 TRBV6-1 TGTGCCAGCAGTCCACTTAGCGGGATGGGCGGGGAGCTGTTTTTT CASSPLSGMGGELFF
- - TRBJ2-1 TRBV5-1 TGCGCCAGCAGCTTGGGAGTGGCCTACAATGAGCAGTTCTTC CASSLGVAYNEQFF
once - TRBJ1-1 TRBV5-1 TGCGCCAGCAGCATGCGTTGGGGGATGAACACTGAAGCTTTCTTT CASSMRWGMNTEAFF
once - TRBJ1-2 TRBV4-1 TGCGCCAGCAGCCAGGTCAAGTCCCGCGGATATGGCTACACCTTC CASSQVKSRGYGYTF
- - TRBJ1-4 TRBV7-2 TGTGCAGTAGGGGACCCCTTGGCTAATGAAAAACTGTTTTTT CAVGDPLANEKLFF
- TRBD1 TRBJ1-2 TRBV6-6 TGTGCCAGCAGTTACTCCCTGGACAGGGGAGGTGGCTACACCTTC CASSYSLDRGGGYTF
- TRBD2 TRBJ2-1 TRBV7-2 TGTGCCAGCAGCTCAGGGACTAGCGGGGCCCTGGGTGAGCAGTTCTTC CASSSGTSGALGEQFF
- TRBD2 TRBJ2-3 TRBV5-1 TGCGCCAGCAGCTTGGATGGTCGGGCGGGAGTAGGTCCAGATACGCAGTATTTT CASSLDGRAGVGPDTQYF
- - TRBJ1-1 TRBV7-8 TGTGCCAGCAGCCAGATGAGGGCCTCCACTGAAGCTTTCTTT CASSQMRASTEAFF
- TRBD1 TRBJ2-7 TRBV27 TGTGCCAGCAGTGCAAGCTACTGGACAGGGCACTACGAGCAGTACTTC CASSASYWTGHYEQYF
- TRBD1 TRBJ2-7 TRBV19 TGTGCCAGTAGTACGTCCACCGGGACAGGGCGGTTCGAGCAGTACTTC CASSTSTGTGRFEQYF
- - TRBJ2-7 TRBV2 TGTGCCAGCAGTTACGCGGGACAGATGGGCGAGCAGTACTTC CASSYAGQMGEQYF
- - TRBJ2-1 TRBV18 TGTGCCAGCTCACTTCGGGACACAACCTACAATGAGCAGTTCTTC CASSLRDTTYNEQFF
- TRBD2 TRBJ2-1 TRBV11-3 TGTGCCAGCAGCTTAGGGACTAGCGGGAGGGCGGGGGTTGAGCAGTTCTTC CASSLGTSGRAGVEQFF
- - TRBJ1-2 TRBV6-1 TGTGCCAGCAGTGGCCTAATGGGGTTCTATGGCTACACCTTC CASSGLMGFYGYTF
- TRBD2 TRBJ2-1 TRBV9 TGTGCCAGCAGCGTAGATGCGGGAGGGCGTACCAGGATCTTC CASSVDAGGRTRIF
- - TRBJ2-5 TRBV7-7 TGTGCTAGCAGCAAAACGATAGCGGAGAACCAAGAGACCCAGTACTTC CASSKTIAENQETQYF
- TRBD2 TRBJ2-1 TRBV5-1 TGCGCCAGCAGCGGTCCGGGACTAGCGGGAGACAATGAGCAGTTCTTC CASSGPGLAGDNEQFF
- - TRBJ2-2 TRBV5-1 TGCGCCAGCAGCTTCGGAGAGGTCGGGGAGCTGTTTTTT CASSFGEVGELFF
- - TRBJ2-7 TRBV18 TGTGCCAGTTCACGGGACGCCAAAGGGAACGAGCAGTACTTC CASSRDAKGNEQYF
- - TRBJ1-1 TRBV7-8 TGTGCCAGCAGCTTAGTTAGCGGAAAGAACACTGAAGCTTTCTTT CASSLVSGKNTEAFF
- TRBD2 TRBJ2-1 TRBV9 TGTGCCAGCAGCGTAGTTTCCGGGGGGCTAGCGGGAGGAAACAATGAGCAGTTCTTC CASSVVSGGLAGGNNEQFF
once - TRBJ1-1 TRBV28 TGTGCCAGCAGTCCACAGGTTACTGAAGCTTTCTTT CASSPQVTEAFF